This T cell receptor beta chain appears in the sequencing data of a study of blood T cell repertoires in COVID-19. In the study overall: The United States, Italy and Spain supplied acute and convalescent COVID-19 samples. From T cells, B-cell-depleted T cells, or PBMCs came the material, which was cDNA or gDNA.

In the original processing: Using reference gene primer amplification, nucleated cell counts were estimated. Assay used: immunoSEQ multiplex PCR; TCRdb lists only in-frame clones, some missing. V and J calls and clone size are as listed in that table; D and trimming were resolved from the DNA. The sample lists tens of thousands of clones, around 89% occurring once. CDR3 length: 15 residues. Germline lookup yields CDR1 SGHVS and CDR2 FQNEAQ. V was clipped by 5 bases and J by 4 bases, with 17 bases between them. The sample comprised peripheral blood. The chain carries TRBV7-8 and TRBJ1-2, with D maybe TRBD1 (5 bases). The sequence came from a human donor in a cohort sampled during active COVID-19. CDR3 region: CASSLRPQGPYGYTF. In DNA, the CDR3 is TGTGCCAGCAGCCTACGTCCGCAGGGCCCCTATGGCTACACCTTC.